This TCR beta chain stems from a study of OX40 agonist ivuxolimab in advanced cancers. Study as a whole: Six ivuxolimab dose levels, 0.01 to 10 mg/kg, were given intravenously every 2 weeks. Earlier treatment with anti-PD-1, anti-PD-L1 or anti-CTLA-4 was permitted, and around 43% had received some.

The protocol was immunoSEQ multiplex PCR, while the TCRdb copy is restricted to in-frame clones and leaves out a portion. The table records 75,000 to 85,000 clones, 87% of them present only once. A remark on this clone: Its antigen is undetermined.

Germline V gene sequence: CDR1 MDHEN, CDR2 SYDVKM. The CDR3 has 13 residues. With 4 bases removed from V and 7 bases from J, the gap between germline ends came to 11 bases. Regarding the study as a whole: Normalized expansion of T-cell clones was also low for some nonresponders.

The source of this sequence is an adult with an advanced solid tumor such as melanoma, head and neck, liver or kidney cancer. J is TRBJ1-5 and V is TRBV28, with D maybe TRBD1 (6 bases). This material consisted of CD4+ or CD8+ T cells sorted from blood, taken in a trial of the OX40 agonist ivuxolimab. The CDR3 nucleotides are TGTGCCAGCAGTTGGGGTCAGGGGCAGCCCCAGCATTTT. Protein sequence: CASSWGQGQPQHF.